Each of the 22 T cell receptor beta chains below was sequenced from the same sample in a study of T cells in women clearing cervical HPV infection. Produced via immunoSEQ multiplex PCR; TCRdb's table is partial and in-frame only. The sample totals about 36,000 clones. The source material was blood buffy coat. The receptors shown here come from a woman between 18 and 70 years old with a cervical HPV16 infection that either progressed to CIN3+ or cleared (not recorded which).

CDR3 region: CSAISAVRGSDEQYF. The CDR3 bases that were read are TGCAGTGCTATTTCAGCGGTCCGAGGGTCGGACGAG. This chain links TRBV20-1 with TRBJ2-7, with a tentative D call TRBD2 (5 bases). The read comes to an end 3 residues before the CDR3 does, leaving the germline J gene to fill in the end. Germline CDR1 reads DFQATT; CDR2 reads SNEGSKA (reference sequence). Trimming pared 4 bases from V and 5 bases from J, leaving 21 bases between. This CDR3 region has 15 residues.

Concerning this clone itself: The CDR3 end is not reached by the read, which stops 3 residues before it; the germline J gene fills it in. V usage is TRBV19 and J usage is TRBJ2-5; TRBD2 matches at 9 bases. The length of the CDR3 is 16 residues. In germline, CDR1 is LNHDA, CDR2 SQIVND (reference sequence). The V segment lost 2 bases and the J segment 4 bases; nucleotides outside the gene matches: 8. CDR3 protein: CASSIKGGGALETQYF. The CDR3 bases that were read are TGTGCCAGTAGTATAAAGGGCGGGGGGGCCTTAGAGACC.

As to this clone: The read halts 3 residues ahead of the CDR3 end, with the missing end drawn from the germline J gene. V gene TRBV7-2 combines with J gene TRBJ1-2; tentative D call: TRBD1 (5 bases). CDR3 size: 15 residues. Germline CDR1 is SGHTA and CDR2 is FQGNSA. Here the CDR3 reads CASSSGTSVPDTYTF. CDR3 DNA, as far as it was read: TGTGCCAGCAGCTCTGGGACTAGCGTCCCAGATACC.

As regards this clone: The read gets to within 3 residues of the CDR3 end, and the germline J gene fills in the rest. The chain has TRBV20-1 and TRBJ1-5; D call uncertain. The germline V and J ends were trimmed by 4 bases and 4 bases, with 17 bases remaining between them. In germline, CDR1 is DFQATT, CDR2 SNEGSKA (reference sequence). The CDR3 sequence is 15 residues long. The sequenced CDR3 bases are TGCAGTGCTAATGCCGCCGAGGAAGGGAATCAGCCC. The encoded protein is CSANAAEEGNQP. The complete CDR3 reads CSANAAEEGNQPQHF.

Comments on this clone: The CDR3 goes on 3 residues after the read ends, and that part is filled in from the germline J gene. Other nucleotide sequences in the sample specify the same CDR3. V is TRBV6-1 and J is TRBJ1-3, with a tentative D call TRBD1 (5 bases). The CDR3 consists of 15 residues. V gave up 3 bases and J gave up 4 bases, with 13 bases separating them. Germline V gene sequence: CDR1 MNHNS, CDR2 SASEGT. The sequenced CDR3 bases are TGTGCCAGCAGTGAGGTTAGGGGAACGGGAAACACC. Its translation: CASSEVRGTGNT. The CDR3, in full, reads CASSEVRGTGNTIYF.

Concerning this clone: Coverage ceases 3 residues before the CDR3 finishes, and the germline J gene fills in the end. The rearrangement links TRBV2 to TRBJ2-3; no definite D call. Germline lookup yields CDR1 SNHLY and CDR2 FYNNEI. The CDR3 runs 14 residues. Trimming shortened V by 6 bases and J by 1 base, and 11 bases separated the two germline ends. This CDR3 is CASSSLEGTDTQYF. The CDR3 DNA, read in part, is TGTGCCAGCAGCTCTCTAGAGGGCACAGATACG.

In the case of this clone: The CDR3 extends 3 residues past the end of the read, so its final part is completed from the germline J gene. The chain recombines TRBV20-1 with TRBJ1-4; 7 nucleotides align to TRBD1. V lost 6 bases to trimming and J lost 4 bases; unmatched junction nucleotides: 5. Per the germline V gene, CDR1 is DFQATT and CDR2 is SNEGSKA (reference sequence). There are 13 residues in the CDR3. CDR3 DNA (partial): TGCAGTGCCCTGACAGGGTTTAATGAAAAA. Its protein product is CSALTGFNEK. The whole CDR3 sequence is CSALTGFNEKLFF.

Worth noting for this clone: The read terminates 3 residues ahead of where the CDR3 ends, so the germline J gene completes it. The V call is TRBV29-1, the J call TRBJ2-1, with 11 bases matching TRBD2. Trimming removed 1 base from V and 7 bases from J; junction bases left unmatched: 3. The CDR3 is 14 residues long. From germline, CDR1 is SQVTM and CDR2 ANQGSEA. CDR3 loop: CSVEVAGGQNEQFF. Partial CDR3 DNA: TGCAGCGTTGAAGTAGCGGGGGGGCAAAATGAG.

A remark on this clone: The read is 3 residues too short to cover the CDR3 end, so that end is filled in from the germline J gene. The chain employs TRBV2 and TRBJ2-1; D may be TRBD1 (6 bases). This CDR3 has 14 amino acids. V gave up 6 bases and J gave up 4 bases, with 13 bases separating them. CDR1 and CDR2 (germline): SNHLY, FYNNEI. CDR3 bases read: TGTGCCAGCAGCGACGACAGGACTTACAATGAG. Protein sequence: CASSDDRTYNE. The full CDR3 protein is CASSDDRTYNEQFF.

The sequenced CDR3 bases are TGCGCCAGCAGTGATCTGCGCCAGGACAGAAGCACAGATACG. It encodes CASSDLRQDRSTDT. The whole CDR3 reads CASSDLRQDRSTDTQYF. The gene calls are TRBV10-1 and TRBJ2-3; D might be TRBD1 (6 bases). The read stops 3 residues short of the end of the CDR3; the missing end is completed from the germline J gene. Trimming stripped 3 bases from V and 0 bases from J, with 16 bases between. CDR1 is WNHNN and CDR2 is SYGVQD in the germline V gene (reference sequence). The CDR3 sequence is 17 residues long.

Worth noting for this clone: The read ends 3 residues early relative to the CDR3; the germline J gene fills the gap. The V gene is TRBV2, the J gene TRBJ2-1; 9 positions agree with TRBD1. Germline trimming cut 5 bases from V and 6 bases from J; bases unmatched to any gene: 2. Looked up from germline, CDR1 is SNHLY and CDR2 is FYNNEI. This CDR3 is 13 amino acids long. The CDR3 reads CASSTTGGNEQFF. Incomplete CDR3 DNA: TGTGCCAGCAGTACGACAGGGGGCAATGAG.

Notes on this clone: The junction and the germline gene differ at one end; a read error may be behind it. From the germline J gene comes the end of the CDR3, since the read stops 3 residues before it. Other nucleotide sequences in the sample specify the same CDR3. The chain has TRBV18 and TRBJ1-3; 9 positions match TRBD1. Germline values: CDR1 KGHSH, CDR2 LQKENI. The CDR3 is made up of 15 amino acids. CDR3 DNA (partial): TGTGCCAGCTCACCGTACAGGGGGCCCGGAAACACT. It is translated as CASSPYRGPGNT. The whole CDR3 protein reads CASSPYRGPGNTIYF.

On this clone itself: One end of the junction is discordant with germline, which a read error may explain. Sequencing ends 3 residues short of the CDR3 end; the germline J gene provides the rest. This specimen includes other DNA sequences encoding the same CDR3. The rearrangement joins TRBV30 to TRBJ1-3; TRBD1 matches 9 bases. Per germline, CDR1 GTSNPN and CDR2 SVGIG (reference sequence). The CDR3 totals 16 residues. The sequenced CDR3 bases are TGTGCCTGGATCCTCCTCGGGACAGGGAACGGAAACACA. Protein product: CAWILLGTGNGNT. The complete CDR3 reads CAWILLGTGNGNTIYF.

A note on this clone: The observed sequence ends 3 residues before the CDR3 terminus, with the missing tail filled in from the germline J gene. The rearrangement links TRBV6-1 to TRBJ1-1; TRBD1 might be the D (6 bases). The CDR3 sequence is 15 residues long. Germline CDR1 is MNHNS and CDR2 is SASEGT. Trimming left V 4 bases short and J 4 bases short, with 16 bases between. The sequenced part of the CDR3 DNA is TGTGCCAGCAGTGCGACTCAGGGGCTGGCCACTGAA. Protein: CASSATQGLATE. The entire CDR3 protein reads CASSATQGLATEAFF.

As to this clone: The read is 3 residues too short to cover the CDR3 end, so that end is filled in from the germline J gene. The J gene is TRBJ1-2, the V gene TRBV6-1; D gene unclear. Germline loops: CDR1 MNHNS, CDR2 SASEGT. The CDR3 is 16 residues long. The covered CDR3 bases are TGTGCCAGCAGTGAAAGGGCCGGGGAATTGGGGAATGAC. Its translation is CASSERAGELGND. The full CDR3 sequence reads CASSERAGELGNDYTF.

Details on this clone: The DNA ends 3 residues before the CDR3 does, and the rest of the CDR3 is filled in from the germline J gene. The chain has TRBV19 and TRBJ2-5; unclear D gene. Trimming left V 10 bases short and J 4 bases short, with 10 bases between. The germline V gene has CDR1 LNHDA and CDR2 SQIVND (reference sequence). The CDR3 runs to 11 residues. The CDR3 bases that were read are TGTGCCACCACGACTGGAGAGACC. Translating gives CATTTGET. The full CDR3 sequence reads CATTTGETQYF.

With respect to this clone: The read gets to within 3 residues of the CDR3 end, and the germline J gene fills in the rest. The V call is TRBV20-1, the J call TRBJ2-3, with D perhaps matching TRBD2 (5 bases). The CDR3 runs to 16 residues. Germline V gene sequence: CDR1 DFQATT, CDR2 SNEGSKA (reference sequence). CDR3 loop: CSARDPRSGPQETQYF. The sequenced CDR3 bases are TGCAGTGCTAGAGATCCAAGGAGCGGACCCCAAGAGACG.

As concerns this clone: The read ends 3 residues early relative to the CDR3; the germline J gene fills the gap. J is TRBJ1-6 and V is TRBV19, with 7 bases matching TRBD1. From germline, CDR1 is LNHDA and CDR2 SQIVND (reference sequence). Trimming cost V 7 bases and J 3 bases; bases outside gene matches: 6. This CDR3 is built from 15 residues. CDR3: CASTMGDSYNSPLHF. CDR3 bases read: TGTGCCAGTACCATGGGGGACAGCTATAATTCACCC.

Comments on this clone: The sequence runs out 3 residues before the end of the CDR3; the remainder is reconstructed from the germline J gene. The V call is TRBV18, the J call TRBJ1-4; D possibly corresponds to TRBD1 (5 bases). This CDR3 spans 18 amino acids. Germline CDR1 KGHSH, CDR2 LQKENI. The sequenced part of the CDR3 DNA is TGTGCCAGCTCACCGGGGAGAGACGAACCCTCTGGGGCCAACGTA. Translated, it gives CASSPGRDEPSGANV. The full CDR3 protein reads CASSPGRDEPSGANVLFF.

CDR3: CASSPRRGRSTEAFF. The CDR3 bases that were read are TGTGCCAGCTCACCACGTAGGGGTAGGAGCACTGAA. The V call is TRBV18, the J call TRBJ1-1; tentative D call: TRBD1 (5 bases). The read ends 3 residues shy of where the CDR3 ends; the end is completed using the germline J gene. The germline V and J ends were trimmed by 1 base and 4 bases, with 13 bases remaining between them. The CDR3 extends over 15 amino acids. From germline, CDR1 is KGHSH and CDR2 LQKENI.

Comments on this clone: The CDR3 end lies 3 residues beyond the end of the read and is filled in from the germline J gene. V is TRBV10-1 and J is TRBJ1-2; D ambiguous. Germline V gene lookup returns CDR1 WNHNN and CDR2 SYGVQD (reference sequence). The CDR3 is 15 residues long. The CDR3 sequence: CASFVRRHNSYDYTF. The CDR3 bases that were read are TGCGCCAGCTTTGTGAGGCGACACAACTCCTACGAC.

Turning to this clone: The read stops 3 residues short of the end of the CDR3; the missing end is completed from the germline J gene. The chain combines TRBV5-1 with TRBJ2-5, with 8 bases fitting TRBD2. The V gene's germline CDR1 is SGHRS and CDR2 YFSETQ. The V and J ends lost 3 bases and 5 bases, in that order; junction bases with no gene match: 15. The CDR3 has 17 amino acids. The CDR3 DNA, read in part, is TGCGCCAGCAGCTCCCGCCCCCCCGCGGGGGGCACGGAGACC. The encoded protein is CASSSRPPAGGTET. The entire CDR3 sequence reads CASSSRPPAGGTETQYF.